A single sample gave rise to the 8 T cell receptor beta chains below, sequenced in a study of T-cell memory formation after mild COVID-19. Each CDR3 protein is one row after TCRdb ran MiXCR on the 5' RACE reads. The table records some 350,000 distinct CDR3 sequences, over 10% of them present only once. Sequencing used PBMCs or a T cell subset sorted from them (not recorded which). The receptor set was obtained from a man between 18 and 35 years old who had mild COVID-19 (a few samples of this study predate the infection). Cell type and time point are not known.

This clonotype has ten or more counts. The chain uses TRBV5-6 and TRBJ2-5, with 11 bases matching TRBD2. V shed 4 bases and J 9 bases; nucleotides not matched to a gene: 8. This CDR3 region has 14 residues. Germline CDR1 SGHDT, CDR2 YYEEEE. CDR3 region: CASSQTSGVGPQYF. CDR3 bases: TGTGCCAGCAGCCAGACTAGCGGGGTCGGGCCCCAGTACTTC. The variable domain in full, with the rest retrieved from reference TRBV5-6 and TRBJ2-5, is DAGVTQSPTHLIKTRGQQVTLRCSPKSGHDTVSWYQQALGQGPQFIFQYYEEEERQRGNFPDRFSGHQFPNYSSELNVNALLLGDSALYLCASSQTSGVGPQYFGPGTRLLVL.

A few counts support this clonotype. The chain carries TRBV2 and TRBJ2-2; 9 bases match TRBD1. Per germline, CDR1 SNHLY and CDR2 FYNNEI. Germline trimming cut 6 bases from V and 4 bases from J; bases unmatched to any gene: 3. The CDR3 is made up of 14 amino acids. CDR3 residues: CASSSGQGTGELFF. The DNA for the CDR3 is TGTGCCAGCAGCTCGGGACAGGGCACCGGGGAGCTGTTTTTT.

CDR3 region: CASSLGQLEAFF. CDR3 sequence (DNA): TGTGCCAGTAGTTTGGGACAGTTAGAAGCTTTCTTT. The chain couples TRBV19 to TRBJ1-1; 7 nucleotides align to TRBD1. The CDR3 contains 12 residues. V lost 5 bases to trimming and J lost 8 bases; unmatched junction nucleotides: 5. The germline V gene encodes CDR1 LNHDA and CDR2 SQIVND (reference sequence). The whole variable domain, remainder taken from reference TRBV19 and TRBJ1-1, is DGGITQSPKYLFRKEGQNVTLSCEQNLNHDAMYWYRQDPGQGLRLIYYSQIVNDFQKGDIAEGYSVSREKKESFPLTVTSAQKNPTAFYLCASSLGQLEAFFGQGTRLTVV.

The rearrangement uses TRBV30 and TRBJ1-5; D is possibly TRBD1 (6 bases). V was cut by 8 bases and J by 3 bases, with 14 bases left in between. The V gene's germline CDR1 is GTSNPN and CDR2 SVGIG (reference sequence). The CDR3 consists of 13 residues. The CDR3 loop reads CAASGGANQPQHF. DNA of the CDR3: TGTGCCGCCTCTGGGGGGGCCAATCAGCCCCAGCATTTT.

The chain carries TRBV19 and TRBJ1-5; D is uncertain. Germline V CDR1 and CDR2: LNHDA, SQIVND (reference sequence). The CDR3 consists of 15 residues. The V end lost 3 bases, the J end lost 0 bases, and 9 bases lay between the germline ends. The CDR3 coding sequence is TGTGCCAGTAGTATCAGGACGGCTAGCAATCAGCCCCAGCATTTT. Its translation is CASSIRTASNQPQHF.

This CDR3 reads CASAAGWEQYV. The CDR3 DNA sequence: TGTGCCAGCGCTGCCGGGTGGGAGCAGTACGTC. V gene TRBV2 combines with J gene TRBJ2-7; D gene unclear. CDR1 and CDR2 from the germline V gene are SNHLY and FYNNEI. The CDR3 sequence is 11 residues long. V was clipped by 8 bases and J by 7 bases, with 12 bases between them.

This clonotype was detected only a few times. CDR3 amino acids: CASSQPRPPTGELFF. CDR3 sequence (DNA): TGTGCCAGCAGCCAACCCCGTCCCCCCACCGGGGAGCTGTTTTTT. V gene TRBV3-1 combines with J gene TRBJ2-2; D gene unclear. Germline V gene lookup returns CDR1 LGHDT and CDR2 YNNKEL (reference sequence). The V end lost 2 bases, the J end lost 4 bases, and 11 bases lay between the germline ends. The CDR3 covers 15 residues. The whole variable domain, filled in from reference TRBV3-1 and TRBJ2-2, reads DTAVSQTPKYLVTQMGNDKSIKCEQNLGHDTMYWYKQDSKKFLKIMFSYNNKELIINETVPNRFSPKSPDKAHLNLHINSLELGDSAVYFCASSQPRPPTGELFFGEGSRLTVL.

Here the CDR3 DNA reads TGCGCCAGCGGCGTTCTGGGGAATGAGCAGTTCTTC. As protein: CASGVLGNEQFF. The chain has TRBV5-1 and TRBJ2-1, with D unclear. Looked up from germline, CDR1 is SGHRS and CDR2 is YFSETQ. The CDR3 is 12 residues long. V gave up 7 bases and J gave up 7 bases, with 12 bases separating them.